This T cell receptor beta chain appears in the sequencing data of a study of beta chain features in type 1 diabetes. Study results and limitations: Researchers could not determine here whether HLA type influences TCRB rearrangement. Sequencing used cDNA, and cells with high TCR expression could therefore be over-represented.

Germline values: CDR1 SQVTM, CDR2 ANQGSEA. Trimming shortened V by 3 bases and J by 4 bases, and 14 bases separated the two germline ends. The CDR3 is 14 residues long. Sorting of CD4+ naive, central memory, regulatory and stem cell-like memory cells was performed via CD45RO/CCR7/CD25/CD127/CD95/CD27. Expressed TCRB transcripts got sequenced, as all isolated RNA was reverse transcribed. Some clones are missing from TCRdb's copy, which holds only in-frame ones; the method was immunoSEQ multiplex PCR. Of under 400,000 clones listed, around 20% are singletons. In its sample, this clone was seen a few times. Its target is unknown.

This receptor was identified in a woman aged 18-29 years in good health. This rearrangement joins TRBV29-1 to TRBJ2-3, with D possibly TRBD1 on 6 matching bases. The sequenced material came from naive CD4+ T cells from blood. The CDR3 loop reads CSVEDSMVPDTQYF. The CDR3 DNA reads TGCAGCGTTGAGGACAGTATGGTGCCAGATACGCAGTATTTT.